Listed here is a single TCR beta chain. The specificity of this receptor is unknown. The sample holds no much larger clone one base away, and base qualities are not on file. Relative to germline, V is missing 6 bases and J is missing 5 bases, with 5 bases of the junction outside any gene match. The germline V gene gives CDR1 as SGHTA and CDR2 as FQGNSA. The CDR3, cysteine through phenylalanine, is 13 amino acids long. Of the read, only the CDR3 DNA is kept; its 39 bases are in frame from base 1. The sample comes from a study of T cell changes during pregnancy in multiple sclerosis (dated by TCRdb to the late 2010s). Study-level background: The study examined how the T cell repertoire changed over the course of pregnancy in women with multiple sclerosis.

Libraries were built with the immunoSEQ multiplex PCR assay. TCRdb holds this immuneACCESS table with in-frame rearrangements only. Some clones are missing; in checked studies, unresolved V genes explain under half, and the rest has no known cause. Present in this sample are 69,000 or so clones, roughly 92% of which were seen just once. Clones ranked in the top ten supply 2% to 2.5% of the sample. This TCR was recovered from a female donor with multiple sclerosis, enrolled in a pregnancy study. Sample: peripheral blood, taken before pregnancy. The rearrangement joined TRBV7-2 to TRBJ2-5, and TRBD1 matches 8 of the central bases. The DNA sequence is as follows: TGTGCCAGCAGGATCACAGGGGGGGAGACCCAGTACTTC. This encodes CASRITGGETQYF.